These T cell receptor beta chains were read from a single sample in a study of blood T cell repertoires in COVID-19. The table came from immunoSEQ multiplex PCR; TCRdb's copy has only in-frame clones and leaves some out. This sample has a few hundred thousand clones; 75% to 90% occur once, and the top ten carry 3.5% to 5.5%. The sequencing input was peripheral blood. The receptor set was obtained from a man aged 60 to 69 who had recovered from COVID-19. The CDR3 runs from the conserved cysteine through the conserved F or W. The order of the fields is CDR3 protein, J gene, V gene.

cdr3_aa: CASTWTGGDQPQHF; j_call: TRBJ1-5; v_call: TRBV6-5
cdr3_aa: CASSYSGYSGETQYF; j_call: TRBJ2-5; v_call: TRBV6-2/TRBV6-3
cdr3_aa: CASSRARGYVVDQPQHF; j_call: TRBJ1-5; v_call: TRBV14
cdr3_aa: CASSQATTGAAFF; j_call: TRBJ1-1; v_call: TRBV3-1/TRBV3-2
cdr3_aa: CATSDVGPGEQYF; j_call: TRBJ2-7; v_call: TRBV10-3
cdr3_aa: CASSLRGDASTDTQYF; j_call: TRBJ2-3; v_call: TRBV4-2
cdr3_aa: CASSLPVGAGADTQYF; j_call: TRBJ2-3; v_call: TRBV7-9
cdr3_aa: CASSKGGPGLAGGPQNIQYF; j_call: TRBJ2-4; v_call: TRBV19
cdr3_aa: CASSLGRRISDTQYF; j_call: TRBJ2-3; v_call: TRBV11-2
cdr3_aa: CASSPAGASSYNEQFF; j_call: TRBJ2-1; v_call: TRBV25-1
cdr3_aa: CASSPGQAWTEAFF; j_call: TRBJ1-1; v_call: TRBV5-1
cdr3_aa: CSVAGTVVGYTF; j_call: TRBJ1-2; v_call: TRBV29-1
cdr3_aa: CASSLAGQGQNTQYF; j_call: TRBJ2-3; v_call: TRBV5-4
cdr3_aa: CATSEKSGEETQYF; j_call: TRBJ2-5; v_call: TRBV15
cdr3_aa: CASSRGTGTTEAFF; j_call: TRBJ1-1; v_call: TRBV3-1/TRBV3-2
cdr3_aa: CASSSSSSGRVYEQYF; j_call: TRBJ2-7; v_call: TRBV5-6
cdr3_aa: CASRGDTLSSYEQYF; j_call: TRBJ2-7; v_call: TRBV6-5
cdr3_aa: CASSFYGRGAYNEQFF; j_call: TRBJ2-1; v_call: TRBV5-4
cdr3_aa: CSVGPTGATEKLFF; j_call: TRBJ1-4; v_call: TRBV29-1
cdr3_aa: CAWSGVNRGLGANVLTF; j_call: TRBJ2-6; v_call: TRBV30
cdr3_aa: CASSTDRASRTDTQYF; j_call: TRBJ2-3; v_call: TRBV19
cdr3_aa: CASSQDGRGFSTEAFF; j_call: TRBJ1-1; v_call: TRBV4-1
cdr3_aa: CASSPEGSGSGANVLTF; j_call: TRBJ2-6; v_call: TRBV9
cdr3_aa: CAWSRQNPFNQPQHF; j_call: TRBJ1-5; v_call: TRBV30
cdr3_aa: CATSDDRAGTGELFF; j_call: TRBJ2-2; v_call: TRBV24-1
cdr3_aa: CATSESPTGTGTDTQYF; j_call: TRBJ2-3; v_call: TRBV15
cdr3_aa: CASSLAGNTEAFF; j_call: TRBJ1-1; v_call: TRBV7-3
cdr3_aa: CSVATSVSTDTQYF; j_call: TRBJ2-3; v_call: TRBV29-1
cdr3_aa: CASGVAGGLYNEQFF; j_call: TRBJ2-1; v_call: TRBV5-4
cdr3_aa: CASSFGGGFGGYTF; j_call: TRBJ1-2; v_call: TRBV28
cdr3_aa: CASSVTGFSEAFF; j_call: TRBJ1-1; v_call: TRBV9
cdr3_aa: CSVEVRAVRTPNNEQFF; j_call: TRBJ2-1; v_call: TRBV29-1
cdr3_aa: CASTPAGRDNEQFF; j_call: TRBJ2-1; v_call: TRBV10-1
cdr3_aa: CASRRGGNEKLFF; j_call: TRBJ1-4; v_call: TRBV10-2
cdr3_aa: CASSTNNRGIQPQHF; j_call: TRBJ1-5; v_call: TRBV19
cdr3_aa: CASSLKQGNTIYF; j_call: TRBJ1-3; v_call: TRBV7-2
cdr3_aa: CASRRRQGANQPQHF; j_call: TRBJ1-5; v_call: TRBV28
cdr3_aa: CASSFTGQNSPLHF; j_call: TRBJ1-6; v_call: TRBV7-9
cdr3_aa: CASSRTGTSYNEQFF; j_call: TRBJ2-1; v_call: TRBV5-1
cdr3_aa: CASSGIGQLYGYTF; j_call: TRBJ1-2; v_call: TRBV9
cdr3_aa: CASSDQRRNEQFF; j_call: TRBJ2-1; v_call: TRBV6-4
cdr3_aa: CASRLTSGIMNEQFF; j_call: TRBJ2-1; v_call: TRBV27
cdr3_aa: CASSPGQGLLNTEAFF; j_call: TRBJ1-1; v_call: TRBV5-1
cdr3_aa: CASSLQTSGAGEQFF; j_call: TRBJ2-1; v_call: TRBV5-1
cdr3_aa: CASSPVAGSETQYF; j_call: TRBJ2-5; v_call: TRBV18
cdr3_aa: CASRDRQGLNTEAFF; j_call: TRBJ1-1; v_call: TRBV6-5
cdr3_aa: CASSRDTNTREQYF; j_call: TRBJ2-7; v_call: TRBV6-5
cdr3_aa: CASRKGQGNEKLFF; j_call: TRBJ1-4; v_call: TRBV28
cdr3_aa: CASSVAVSRGSYNSPLHF; j_call: TRBJ1-6; v_call: TRBV9
cdr3_aa: CASSYTGTGYGNTIYF; j_call: TRBJ1-3; v_call: TRBV6-5
cdr3_aa: CASSQGLSRKGTYEQYF; j_call: TRBJ2-7; v_call: TRBV3-1/TRBV3-2
cdr3_aa: CAAAGAVNTEAFF; j_call: TRBJ1-1; v_call: TRBV7-9
cdr3_aa: CASSEQGKGSPLHF; j_call: TRBJ1-6; v_call: TRBV2
cdr3_aa: CASSRDRGSTGELFF; j_call: TRBJ2-2; v_call: TRBV19